This section outlines one T cell receptor beta chain sequence together with its context. Its antigen target is currently unknown. Per-base qualities were not stored, and no clone one base away is much larger. TCRbeta CDR3 regions were amplified from genomic DNA using the immunoSEQ Assay, a bias-controlled multiplex PCR. Under the source paper's analysis protocol: The number of nucleated cells in each sample was estimated from the amplification of reference gene primers within the assay. To quantify the absolute abundance of each unique TCRbeta CDR3 rearrangement, sequence reads were collapsed and filtered. For each sample, productive Simpson clonality was calculated as the square root of Simpson's diversity index across productive rearrangements. TCRdb took this table from immuneACCESS and kept in-frame rearrangements with V and J called. Such tables lack part of the clones; where checked against another copy, unresolved V genes explain under half of the gap, and the rest is unexplained. V and J calls and clone size are as listed in that table; D and trimming were resolved from the DNA. In this sample the table shows 90,000 to 120,000 clones, just over 90% of which occur a single time. Around 1.2% of the sample rests with the top ten.

This sample is part of a study of blood T cell repertoires in COVID-19 (TCRdb year 2020). As for the study more broadly: The collaborator samples originated in the United States, Italy and Spain and spanned the acute and convalescent phases of COVID-19. Where HLA class I and class II types were available, the types were taken from metadata supplied by the sample provider, not from assay-based typing. The repertoires were released in a freely available public database meant as a resource for research on the immune response to SARS-CoV-2. The samples were drawn from two sources: the first 160 participants of the ongoing ImmuneRACE study, and 950 to 1,500 subjects contributed by 6 global collaborators. A de-identified subject ID, COVID-19 status, age in years and sex were almost always included in the sample metadata. The prospective study material was composed of cDNA or gDNA derived from T cells, B-cell-depleted T cells, or PBMCs. Deeply sampled blood TCRbeta repertoires from subjects exposed to, actively infected with, or recovered from COVID-19 were included in the dataset.

Collaborating institutions collected whole blood in K2EDTA tubes following their own protocols. Collaborator samples were shipped for TCRbeta analysis as frozen whole blood, isolated PBMCs, or DNA extracted from either sample type. General study outcomes and caveats: The amount of clinical and demographic metadata varied by source and participant and was provided uncurated.

Its CDR3 holds 16 amino acids, cysteine through phenylalanine. The entry retains the CDR3 DNA only, 48 bases that are in frame from base 1. Trimming leaves V shorter by 3 bases and J shorter by 0 bases, with the junction holding 5 bases beyond the gene matches. Looking up the germline V gene (reference sequence) yields CDR1 LNHNV and CDR2 YYDKDF. The sample was peripheral blood. The TCR sequence derives from a woman aged 25 to 45 with acute or convalescent COVID-19. The V and J segments used are TRBV15 and TRBJ2-7; 10 central bases correspond to TRBD2. The DNA is TGTGCCACCAGCAGGGGATCTAGCGGGAGCTCCTACGAGCAGTACTTC. It codes for CATSRGSSGSSYEQYF.